This T cell receptor (beta chain) stems from a study of T cell repertoires in cytomegalovirus infection (dated by TCRdb to the late 2010s). Background for the entire study: Because public TCR beta signatures pointed to carriage of CMV infection together with the matching HLA type, the HLA type of each donor mattered for the analysis.

Sequencing instrument: Illumina HiSeq 1500. TCRdb reprocessing: public reads trimmed at Q25 with fastp, clones called with MiXCR, in-frame beta chains kept. For every CDR3 protein sequence, its rows merge into one entry that carries the most common genes and DNA. The sample table shows hundreds of thousands of distinct CDR3 sequences, and 24% are seen once. 7% to 9% of the sample goes to the ten largest clones. Study-wide findings and limitations: The ex vivo response was dominated by HLA-C-restricted CMV-specific TCR beta clonotypes, which also provided the single most frequent clonotype in two of eight donors. Cumulative frequency of public TCR beta family members discriminated carriers of CMV infection plus the relevant HLA type in this cohort and an independent 352-donor cohort.

Germline trimming: 6 bases from V, 5 bases from J; junction bases outside gene matches: 8. CDR1 and CDR2 are read off the germline V gene as SGHVS and FNYEAQ. Taken from cysteine to phenylalanine, the CDR3 has 15 residues. Left in the record is the CDR3 DNA by itself, 45 bases read in frame from the first base. In this sample, this clonotype turned up many times. This clone's antigen is unknown. Per-base qualities were not stored, and no clone one base away is much larger. The origin of this receptor is a human donor in good health (CMV status not recorded). Some clones in this sample may be carry-over from other donors' samples. The sequenced sample was CD8+ T cells from PBMCs. Rearrangement joined TRBV7-6 to TRBJ2-1, and 9 bases in between align with TRBD1. CDR3 reads: CASRKQGAPNNEQFF. The bases are TGTGCCAGCAGAAAACAGGGGGCCCCTAACAATGAGCAGTTCTTC.